This TCR beta chain was captured in a study of T cells in localized non-small cell lung cancer. Overall study results and limits: Within adjacent lung there appeared a median around 55 of the top 100 tumor clones.

This table comes from immunoSEQ multiplex PCR, and its TCRdb copy is limited to in-frame clones, with some not included. Seen here are some 31,000 clones, 85% to 90% observed once, and the top ten hold under 5%. This CDR3 has 14 amino acids. The germline gives CDR1 MNHEY, CDR2 SMNVEV (reference sequence). Trimming took 7 bases from V and 0 from J, leaving 10 bases between them. As for this clone: What it binds is unknown.

The TCR sequence derives from a woman between 35 and 75 years old with stage I lung adenocarcinoma. The input for sequencing was peripheral blood, taken before any cancer treatment. V is TRBV27 and J is TRBJ1-3; a possible D gene is TRBD1 (5 bases). CDR3 sequence reads: CASKRGISGNTIYF. For the CDR3, the DNA is TGTGCCAGCAAACGGGGCATCTCTGGAAACACCATATATTTT.